What follows are 20 T cell receptor beta chains derived from one specimen sequenced in a study of blood T cell repertoires in COVID-19. TCRdb keeps only in-frame clones here, not all; method: immunoSEQ multiplex PCR. Of about 80,000 clones listed, roughly four fifths are singletons. Sequencing was carried out using peripheral blood. The origin of the receptors is a woman between 65 and 79 years old with acute or convalescent COVID-19.

V is TRBV30 and J is TRBJ1-5; D unclear. V lost 0 bases to trimming and J lost 3 bases, with 9 bases between them. Germline V CDR1 and CDR2: GTSNPN, SVGIG (reference sequence). The CDR3 has 14 amino acids. In nucleotides, the CDR3 is TGTGCCTGGAGTGTTCCCGGGGACAATCAGCCCCAGCATTTT. The encoded protein is CAWSVPGDNQPQHF.

The gene calls are TRBV19 and TRBJ2-1; 13 bases align to TRBD2. There are 13 residues in the CDR3. From germline, CDR1 is LNHDA and CDR2 SQIVND (reference sequence). Losses at the gene ends were 8 bases for V and 9 bases for J; bases not matched to a gene: 4. CDR3 region: CASGLAGALEQFF. In nucleotides, the CDR3 is TGTGCCAGTGGACTAGCGGGAGCCCTTGAGCAGTTCTTC.

The chain employs TRBV7-2 and TRBJ2-1; 8 bases agree with TRBD2. The CDR3 consists of 14 residues. Trimming cost V 10 bases and J 2 bases; bases outside gene matches: 7. The V gene's germline CDR1 is SGHTA and CDR2 FQGNSA. The CDR3 DNA sequence: TGTGCCACCAGGGGAGCGGGGGCCTACAATGAGCAGTTCTTC. It codes for CATRGAGAYNEQFF.

The chain is built from TRBV2 and TRBJ2-7, with 9 bases fitting TRBD2. Unmatched junction bases numbered 9, after V lost 10 bases and J lost 2 bases. The CDR3 is made up of 14 amino acids. Germline V CDR1 and CDR2: SNHLY, FYNNEI. CDR3 region: CATTTASGTYEQYF. The CDR3 DNA sequence: TGTGCCACCACTACGGCTAGCGGGACCTACGAGCAGTACTTC.

CDR3: CASKEAGVFGTQYF. DNA for the CDR3: TGCGCCAGCAAAGAGGCCGGTGTCTTTGGGACCCAGTACTTC. The V gene is TRBV4-1, the J gene TRBJ2-5; D is unresolved. Germline V gene sequence: CDR1 MGHRA, CDR2 YSYEKL. The CDR3 length is 14 residues. V lost 7 bases and J 7 bases, leaving 19 bases between the germline ends.

This clone appeared once. This chain links TRBV2 with TRBJ1-1, with no clear D. The CDR3 extends over 13 amino acids. The V gene's germline CDR1 is SNHLY and CDR2 FYNNEI. The V end was cut by 7 bases, the J end by 7 bases, with 16 bases between. CDR3 coding DNA: TGTGCCAGCACAAACCCGCCAATAGATGAAGCTTTCTTT. Protein: CASTNPPIDEAFF.

The J gene is TRBJ2-7, the V gene TRBV10-3, with D unresolved. Germline V CDR1 and CDR2: ENHRY, SYGVKD. V was cut by 0 bases and J by 9 bases, with 9 bases left in between. The CDR3 is 12 residues long. The CDR3 DNA sequence: TGTGCCATCAGTGAGTCCAGGTTCCTGCAGTACTTC. It translates to CAISESRFLQYF.

The V and J genes are TRBV21-1 and TRBJ2-1; the listed D gene, TRBD2, was not tested against the DNA. TRBV21-1 is designated a pseudogene. The CDR3 contains 21 residues. CDR3 region: CASSKLLVPSGDISSYNEQFF. The CDR3 region has the DNA TGTGCCAGCAGCAAATTGCTCGTGCCTAGCGGGGACATTAGCTCCTACAATGAGCAGTTCTTC.

The chain links TRBV3-1 (or the pseudogene TRBV3-2) to TRBJ2-1, with D unresolved. The V end lost 4 bases, the J end lost 2 bases, and 15 bases lay between the germline ends. CDR3 size: 16 residues. Germline CDR1 is LGHDT and CDR2 is YNNKEL (reference sequence). The CDR3 sequence: CASSPLTSNPYNEQFF. As DNA, the CDR3 is TGTGCCAGCAGCCCCCTTACGAGCAACCCCTACAATGAGCAGTTCTTC.

The chain joins TRBV5-1 to TRBJ2-1, with TRBD2 identical over 7 bases. The CDR3 length is 16 residues. Germline trimming cut 2 bases from V and 7 bases from J; bases unmatched to any gene: 12. CDR1 is SGHRS and CDR2 is YFSETQ in the germline V gene. CDR3 sequence: CASSFGSGEGKNEQFF. The CDR3 nucleotides read TGCGCCAGCAGCTTTGGATCCGGGGAGGGGAAGAATGAGCAGTTCTTC.

The table lists this clone with a count of one. The V and J genes are TRBV5-1 and TRBJ2-1; TRBD2 might be the D (5 bases). Germline V gives CDR1 SGHRS, CDR2 YFSETQ. V was clipped by 0 bases and J by 3 bases, with 10 bases between them. This CDR3 comprises 15 residues. The CDR3 nucleotides read TGCGCCAGCAGCTTGGAAGGACTCAACTACAATGAGCAGTTCTTC. Protein sequence: CASSLEGLNYNEQFF.

This clone was seen a single time. The genes are TRBV19 and TRBJ1-5; perhaps TRBD1 as D (5 bases). V was shortened by 7 bases and J by 7 bases, with 14 bases between the two germline ends. The CDR3 is made up of 13 amino acids. The germline V gene has CDR1 LNHDA and CDR2 SQIVND (reference sequence). CDR3 protein: CASTTPGSQPQHF. DNA for the CDR3: TGTGCCAGTACCACCCCAGGGTCCCAGCCCCAGCATTTT.

This clone was counted between two and nine times. CDR3 in DNA: TGTGCCAGCTCACCCAGGTCCGGCGGGAGAGGGGAGACCCAGTACTTC. It yields the protein CASSPRSGGRGETQYF. This chain connects TRBV18 to TRBJ2-5; 7 bases map to TRBD2. CDR3 length: 16 amino acids. V trimming: 3 bases; J trimming: 5 bases; junction bases outside the gene matches: 12. The V gene's germline CDR1 is KGHSH and CDR2 LQKENI.

The gene calls are TRBV19 and TRBJ2-6; D is unresolved. Trimming stripped 5 bases from V and 1 base from J, with 6 bases between. The CDR3 consists of 14 residues. Germline V CDR1 and CDR2: LNHDA, SQIVND (reference sequence). CDR3: CASSPGSGANVLTF. The CDR3, as DNA: TGTGCCAGTAGTCCGGGTTCTGGGGCCAACGTCCTGACTTTC.

The chain carries TRBV7-3 and TRBJ2-3, with 9 bases aligning to TRBD2. This CDR3 comprises 15 residues. V shed 6 bases, J shed 5 bases, and the junction held 9 bases outside the gene matches. The germline CDR1 and CDR2 sequences are SGHTA and FQGTGA. CDR3 sequence (DNA): TGTGCCAGCAGTCCTAGCGGGGCCAAGGAAGATACGCAGTATTTT. This gives the protein CASSPSGAKEDTQYF. The full variable domain, rest sourced from reference TRBV7-3 and TRBJ2-3, is GAGVSQTPSNKVTEKGKYVELRCDPISGHTALYWYRQSLGQGPEFLIYFQGTGAADDSGLPNDRFFAVRPEGSVSTLKIQRTERGDSAVYLCASSPSGAKEDTQYFGPGTRLTVL.

The chain joins TRBV7-3 to TRBJ2-1; 9 bases are a match to TRBD2. CDR3 length: 16 amino acids. The germline V gene has CDR1 SGHTA and CDR2 FQGTGA. With 4 bases clipped from V and 6 bases from J, the junction kept 10 bases outside the gene matches. This CDR3 reads CASSSRIRTSANEQFF. Written as DNA, the CDR3 is TGTGCCAGCAGCTCAAGGATCCGGACTAGCGCCAATGAGCAGTTCTTC.

In this sample, this clone turned up a few times. The chain recombines TRBV7-9 with TRBJ2-7; D is undetermined. The CDR3 extends over 12 amino acids. V gave up 5 bases and J gave up 2 bases, with 7 bases separating them. Germline values: CDR1 SEHNR, CDR2 FQNEAQ (reference sequence). The CDR3 bases are TGTGCCAGCAGCCGTGGAGCCTACGAGCAGTACTTC. Residues: CASSRGAYEQYF.

The V gene is TRBV28, the J gene TRBJ2-3; 9 nucleotides match TRBD1. The CDR3 is 16 amino acids. CDR1 and CDR2 from the germline V gene are MDHEN and SYDVKM. Losses at the gene ends were 2 bases for V and 4 bases for J; bases not matched to a gene: 7. This chain's CDR3 is CASSLLPGTGSDTQYF. The DNA for the CDR3 is TGTGCCAGCAGTTTACTACCCGGGACAGGGTCAGATACGCAGTATTTT.

The chain combines TRBV23-1 with TRBJ1-1, with unresolved D. TRBV23-1 is an ORF, with its function uncertain. Trimming stripped 7 bases from V and 1 base from J, with 13 bases between. The length of the CDR3 is 14 residues. Here the CDR3 DNA reads TGCGCCAGCACCCCCAGTCCGGGGAACACTGAAGCTTTCTTT. This encodes CASTPSPGNTEAFF.

As DNA, the CDR3 is TGTGCCAGCTCCCCCCGGCGGGACTACGAGCAGTACTTC. This codes for CASSPRRDYEQYF. The chain recombines TRBV2 with TRBJ2-7; D is perhaps TRBD2 (6 bases). This CDR3 region has 13 residues. Germline CDR1 SNHLY, CDR2 FYNNEI. V dropped 8 bases and J dropped 3 bases, with 14 bases sitting between them.